The 9 T cell receptor beta chains listed next were all sequenced from one sample in a study of blood T cell repertoires in COVID-19. Measured with immunoSEQ multiplex PCR; TCRdb has only the in-frame clones, and not every one. The table lists some 150,000 clones, roughly 80% of them singletons, with less than 5% in the top ten. The specimen was peripheral blood. Receptors were obtained from a woman aged 80 or over with acute or convalescent COVID-19.

The rearrangement links TRBV3-1 (or the pseudogene TRBV3-2) to TRBJ1-6; maybe TRBD1 (5 bases). CDR1 is LGHDT and CDR2 is YNNKEL in the germline V gene (reference sequence). The CDR3 length is 14 residues. Trimming removed 1 base at V and 7 bases at J, with 8 bases between. The CDR3 loop is CASSQGGGNSPLHF. The CDR3 DNA is TGTGCCAGCAGCCAAGGGGGGGGAAATTCACCCCTCCACTTT.

The J gene is TRBJ1-1, the V gene TRBV15; perhaps TRBD1 as D (6 bases). The CDR3 is 14 residues long. Germline assignment: CDR1 LNHNV and CDR2 YYDKDF (reference sequence). V was clipped by 1 base and J by 6 bases, with 12 bases between them. CDR3 DNA: TGTGCCACCAGCAGAGGAGTGGGGGCGTCTGAAGCTTTCTTT. Amino acids: CATSRGVGASEAFF.

V usage is TRBV25-1 and J usage is TRBJ2-7; D not certain. The V end lost 3 bases, the J end lost 0 bases, and 6 bases lay between the germline ends. This CDR3 contains 13 residues. The germline CDR1 and CDR2 sequences are MGHDK and SYGVNS. The CDR3 DNA is TGTGCCAGCAGTGAGGCCCTCTCCTACGAGCAGTACTTC. Its protein is CASSEALSYEQYF.

The chain links TRBV2 to TRBJ2-1; 10 bases match TRBD2. CDR3 length equals 16 residues. Germline loops: CDR1 SNHLY, CDR2 FYNNEI. After removal of 5 bases from V and 5 bases from J, the junction contained 9 bases not matched to a gene. CDR3 amino acids: CASSSPGLAPNNEQFF. The CDR3 coding sequence is TGTGCCAGCAGTTCGCCGGGACTAGCGCCGAACAATGAGCAGTTCTTC.

The V and J genes are TRBV28 and TRBJ2-2; D not resolved. This CDR3 region has 14 residues. Germline CDR1 MDHEN, CDR2 SYDVKM. Trimming cost V 2 bases and J 9 bases, with 13 bases left between them. Here the CDR3 DNA reads TGTGCCAGCAGTTTAAGACTCCCCGGCCGGGAGCTGTTTTTT. Its protein is CASSLRLPGRELFF.

This clone was seen once. V and J are TRBV5-1 and TRBJ1-6; TRBD1 matches 10 bases. Germline V gives CDR1 SGHRS, CDR2 YFSETQ. The V segment lost 6 bases and the J segment 10 bases; nucleotides outside the gene matches: 7. The CDR3 extends over 14 amino acids. The CDR3 DNA follows: TGCGCCAGCAACTCGGGACAGGGGAAATCACCCCTCCACTTT. Amino acids: CASNSGQGKSPLHF.

The gene calls are TRBV4-1 and TRBJ2-3, with 9 bases fitting TRBD2. Germline CDR1 reads MGHRA; CDR2 reads YSYEKL. The CDR3 totals 18 residues. After removal of 1 base from V and 1 base from J, the junction contained 9 bases not matched to a gene. The CDR3 protein is CASSQGSGGLGGTDTQYF. The CDR3 DNA follows: TGCGCCAGCAGCCAAGGGAGCGGGGGGCTGGGGGGCACAGATACGCAGTATTTT.

This chain links TRBV6-6 with TRBJ1-1; D is unresolved. Germline-derived CDR1 and CDR2 are MNHNY and SVGAGI (reference sequence). The V gene lost 1 base and the J gene lost 2 bases, with 2 bases spanning the gap. This CDR3 contains 12 residues. The CDR3 bases are TGTGCCAGCAGTTACTTAAACACTGAAGCTTTCTTT. Residues: CASSYLNTEAFF.

This chain connects TRBV2 to TRBJ1-2, with D tentatively TRBD1 (6 bases). The CDR3 has 14 residues. The V and J ends lost 6 bases and 3 bases respectively, with 14 bases between them. From germline, CDR1 is SNHLY and CDR2 FYNNEI. CDR3 loop: CASRYRVRDYGYTF. The CDR3 nucleotides are TGTGCCAGCAGGTACAGGGTTAGGGACTATGGCTACACCTTC.